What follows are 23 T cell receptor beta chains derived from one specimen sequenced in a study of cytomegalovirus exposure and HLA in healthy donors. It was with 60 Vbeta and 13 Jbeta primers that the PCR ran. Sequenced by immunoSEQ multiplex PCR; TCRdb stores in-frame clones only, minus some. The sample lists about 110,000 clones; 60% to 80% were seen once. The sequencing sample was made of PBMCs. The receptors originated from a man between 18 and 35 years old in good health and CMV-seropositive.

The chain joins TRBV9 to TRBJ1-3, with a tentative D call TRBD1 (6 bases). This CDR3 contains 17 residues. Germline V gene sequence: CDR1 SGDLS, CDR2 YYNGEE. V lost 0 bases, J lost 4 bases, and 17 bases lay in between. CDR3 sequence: CASSVDGGSHAGNTIYF. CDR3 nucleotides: TGTGCCAGCAGCGTAGATGGGGGCAGTCACGCAGGAAACACCATATATTTT.

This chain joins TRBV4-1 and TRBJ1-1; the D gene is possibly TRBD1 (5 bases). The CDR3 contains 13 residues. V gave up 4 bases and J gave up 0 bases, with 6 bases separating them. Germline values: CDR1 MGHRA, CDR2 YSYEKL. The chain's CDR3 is CASSPGMNTEAFF. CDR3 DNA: TGCGCCAGCAGCCCAGGGATGAACACTGAAGCTTTCTTT.

In DNA form, the CDR3 reads TGTGCCAGCAGCCCTAACGGACTAGCGGGTGAGACCCAGTACTTC. This encodes CASSPNGLAGETQYF. The rearrangement links TRBV7-3 to TRBJ2-5; TRBD2 agrees at 11 bases. The V and J ends lost 5 bases and 5 bases, in that order; junction bases with no gene match: 7. CDR3 size: 15 residues. Germline V lookup: CDR1 SGHTA, CDR2 FQGTGA.

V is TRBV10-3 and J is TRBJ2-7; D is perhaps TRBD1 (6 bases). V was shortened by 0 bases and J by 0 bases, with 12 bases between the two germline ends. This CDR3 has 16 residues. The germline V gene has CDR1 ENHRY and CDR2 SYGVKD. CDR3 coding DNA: TGTGCCATCAGTGAGTCTGGGGGCTCACTCTCCTACGAGCAGTACTTC. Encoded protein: CAISESGGSLSYEQYF.

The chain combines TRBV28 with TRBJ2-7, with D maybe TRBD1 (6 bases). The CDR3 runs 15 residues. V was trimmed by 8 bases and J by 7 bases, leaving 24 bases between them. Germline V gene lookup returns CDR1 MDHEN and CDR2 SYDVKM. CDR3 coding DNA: TGTGCCAGCTCCTCCTCTCAAGCAGGGGTTGGGGAGCAGTACTTC. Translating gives CASSSSQAGVGEQYF. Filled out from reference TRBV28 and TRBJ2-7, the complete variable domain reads DVKVTQSSRYLVKRTGEKVFLECVQDMDHENMFWYRQDPGLGLRLIYFSYDVKMKEKGDIPEGYSVSREKKERFSLILESASTNQTSMYLCASSSSQAGVGEQYFGPGTRLTVT.

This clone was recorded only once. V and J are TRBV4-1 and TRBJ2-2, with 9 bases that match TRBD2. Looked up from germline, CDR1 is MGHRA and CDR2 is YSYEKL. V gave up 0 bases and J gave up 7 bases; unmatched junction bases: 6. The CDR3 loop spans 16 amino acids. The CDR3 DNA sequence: TGCGCCAGCAGCCAAGACAGCGGGGGGTTGATCGGGGAGCTGTTTTTT. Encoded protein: CASSQDSGGLIGELFF.

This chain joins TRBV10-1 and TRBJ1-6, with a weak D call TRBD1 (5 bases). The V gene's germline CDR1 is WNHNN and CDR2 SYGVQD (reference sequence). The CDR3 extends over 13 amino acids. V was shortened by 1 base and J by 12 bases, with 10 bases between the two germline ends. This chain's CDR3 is CASSEFGGGPLHF. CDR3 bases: TGCGCCAGCAGTGAGTTCGGGGGTGGACCCCTCCACTTT.

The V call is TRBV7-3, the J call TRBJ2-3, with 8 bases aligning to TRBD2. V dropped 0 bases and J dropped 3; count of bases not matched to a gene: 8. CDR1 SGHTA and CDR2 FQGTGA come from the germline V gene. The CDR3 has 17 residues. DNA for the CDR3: TGTGCCAGCAGCTTAACCGGGACTAGAAGCGGTACAGATACGCAGTATTTT. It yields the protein CASSLTGTRSGTDTQYF.

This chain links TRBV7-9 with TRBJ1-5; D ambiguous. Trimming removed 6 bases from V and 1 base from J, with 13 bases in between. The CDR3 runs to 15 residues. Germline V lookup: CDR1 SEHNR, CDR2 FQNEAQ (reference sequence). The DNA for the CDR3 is TGTGCCAGCAGGGAGGGAGCCAGCAGCAATCAGCCCCAGCATTTT. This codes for CASREGASSNQPQHF.

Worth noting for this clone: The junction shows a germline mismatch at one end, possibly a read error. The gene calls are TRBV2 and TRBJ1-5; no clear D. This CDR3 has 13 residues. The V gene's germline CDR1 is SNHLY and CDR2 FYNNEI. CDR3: CASRSAGNPPQHF. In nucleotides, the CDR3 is TGTGCCAGCAGAAGCGCCGGGAATCCGCCCCAGCATTTT.

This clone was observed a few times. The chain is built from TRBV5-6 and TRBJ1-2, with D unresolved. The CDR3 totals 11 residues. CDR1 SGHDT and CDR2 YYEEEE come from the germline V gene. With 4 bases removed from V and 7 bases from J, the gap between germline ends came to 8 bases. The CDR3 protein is CASSPGSGYTF. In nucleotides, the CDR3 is TGTGCCAGCAGCCCGGGTTCTGGCTACACCTTC.

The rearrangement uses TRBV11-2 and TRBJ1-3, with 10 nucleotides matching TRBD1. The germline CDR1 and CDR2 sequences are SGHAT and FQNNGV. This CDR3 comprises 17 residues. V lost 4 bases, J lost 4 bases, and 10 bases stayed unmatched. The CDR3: CASSSPDRGVLGNTIYF. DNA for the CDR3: TGTGCCAGCAGCTCCCCGGACAGGGGGGTTTTGGGAAACACCATATATTTT.

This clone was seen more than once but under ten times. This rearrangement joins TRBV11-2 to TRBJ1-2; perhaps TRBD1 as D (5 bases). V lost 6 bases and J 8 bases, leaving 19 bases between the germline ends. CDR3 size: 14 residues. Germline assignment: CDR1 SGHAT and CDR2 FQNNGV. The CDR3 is CASSWAGQGGGYTF. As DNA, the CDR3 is TGTGCCAGCAGTTGGGCGGGGCAGGGTGGAGGCTACACCTTC.

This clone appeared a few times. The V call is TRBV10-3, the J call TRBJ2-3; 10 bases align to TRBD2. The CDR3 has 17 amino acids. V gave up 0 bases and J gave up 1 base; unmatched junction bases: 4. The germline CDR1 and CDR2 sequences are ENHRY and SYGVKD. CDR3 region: CAISESPGLAGTDTQYF. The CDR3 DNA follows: TGTGCCATCAGTGAGTCGCCCGGACTAGCGGGCACAGATACGCAGTATTTT.

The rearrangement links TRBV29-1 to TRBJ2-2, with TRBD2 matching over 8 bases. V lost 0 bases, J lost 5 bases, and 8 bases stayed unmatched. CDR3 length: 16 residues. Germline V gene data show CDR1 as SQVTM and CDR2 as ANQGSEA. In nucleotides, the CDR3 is TGCAGCGTTGAAGATCACGGGGGGGTGGGGACCGGGGAGCTGTTTTTT. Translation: CSVEDHGGVGTGELFF.

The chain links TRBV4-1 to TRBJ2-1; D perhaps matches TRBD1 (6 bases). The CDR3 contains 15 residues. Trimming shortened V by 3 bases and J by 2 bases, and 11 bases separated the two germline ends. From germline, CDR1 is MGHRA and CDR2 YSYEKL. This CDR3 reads CASSQNRDTYNEQFF. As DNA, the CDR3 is TGCGCCAGCAGCCAGAACAGGGACACCTACAATGAGCAGTTCTTC.

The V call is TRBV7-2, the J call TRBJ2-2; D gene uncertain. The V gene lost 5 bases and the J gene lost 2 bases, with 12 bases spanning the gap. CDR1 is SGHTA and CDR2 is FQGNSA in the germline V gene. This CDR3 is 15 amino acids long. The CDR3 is CASSVLQSNTGELFF. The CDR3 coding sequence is TGTGCCAGCAGCGTGCTACAGTCAAACACCGGGGAGCTGTTTTTT.

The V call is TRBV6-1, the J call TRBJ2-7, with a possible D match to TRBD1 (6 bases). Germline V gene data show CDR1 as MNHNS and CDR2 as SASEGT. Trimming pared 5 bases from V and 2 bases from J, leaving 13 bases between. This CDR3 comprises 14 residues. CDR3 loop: CASSSSGHTYEQYF. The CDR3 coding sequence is TGTGCCAGCAGTTCCTCGGGACACACCTACGAGCAGTACTTC.

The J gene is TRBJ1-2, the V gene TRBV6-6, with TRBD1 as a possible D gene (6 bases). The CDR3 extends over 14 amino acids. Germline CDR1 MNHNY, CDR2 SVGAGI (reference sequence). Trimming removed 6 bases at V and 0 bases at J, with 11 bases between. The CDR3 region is CASSSDRTNYGYTF. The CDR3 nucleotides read TGTGCCAGCAGCTCAGACAGGACTAACTATGGCTACACCTTC.

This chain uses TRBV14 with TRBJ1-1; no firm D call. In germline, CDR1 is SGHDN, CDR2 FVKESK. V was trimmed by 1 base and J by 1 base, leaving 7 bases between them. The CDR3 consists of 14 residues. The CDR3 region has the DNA TGTGCCAGCAGCCAAGTAGCGGGGAACACTGAAGCTTTCTTT. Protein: CASSQVAGNTEAFF.

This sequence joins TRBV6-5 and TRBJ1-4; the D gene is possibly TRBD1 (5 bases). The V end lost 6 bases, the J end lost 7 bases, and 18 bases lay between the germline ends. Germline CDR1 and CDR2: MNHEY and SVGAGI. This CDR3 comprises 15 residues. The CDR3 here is CASSTGNTGVEKLFF. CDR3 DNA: TGTGCCAGCAGCACCGGCAACACGGGGGTTGAAAAACTGTTTTTT.

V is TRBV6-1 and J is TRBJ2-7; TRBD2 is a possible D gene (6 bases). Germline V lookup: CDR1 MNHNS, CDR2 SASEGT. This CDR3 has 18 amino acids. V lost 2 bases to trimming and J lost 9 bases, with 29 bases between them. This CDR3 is CASSEKSRGQGGAFAQYV. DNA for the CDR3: TGTGCCAGCAGTGAAAAGTCGCGGGGTCAGGGTGGTGCGTTTGCGCAGTACGTC.

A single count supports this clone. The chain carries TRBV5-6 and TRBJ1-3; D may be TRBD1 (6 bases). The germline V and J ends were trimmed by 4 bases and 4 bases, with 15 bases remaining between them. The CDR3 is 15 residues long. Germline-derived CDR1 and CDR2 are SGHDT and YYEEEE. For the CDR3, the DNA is TGTGCCAGCAGCCGTCCACAGGGTTCCGGAAACACCATATATTTT. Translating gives CASSRPQGSGNTIYF.